This T cell receptor (beta chain) was recorded in a study of beta chain features in type 1 diabetes (dated by TCRdb to the late 2010s). Study-level background: No differences in mean age, gender distribution, total cell number or subset yield were found between patients and healthy donors. The study compared the TCRB repertoires of sorted circulating CD4+ T cell subsets in recently diagnosed type 1 diabetes patients with those in matched healthy donors. A total of 100 million to 110 million sorted cells were examined across all samples, and a strong correlation was observed between cell number per subset and RNA yield. Regulatory and stem cell-like memory subsets were obtained from only 8 patients and roughly eight healthy donors, while naive and central memory subsets were obtained from all 30 or so donors. Overall study results and their limits: Shorter templates might have been favored by PCR, but patient and control samples were amplified and corrected together, so both groups would have been affected equally by any skew. Type 1 diabetes patients showed a moderate but significant shortening of TCRB CDR3 length in all four CD4+ subsets. Naive, central memory and regulatory TCRB repertoires appeared to be more similar among patients than among healthy donors. HLA sub-analyses involved small numbers of individuals, so any influence of HLA type on TCRB rearrangement remained unresolved. Patients with type 1 diabetes made fewer insertions and deleted more nucleotides at VDJ recombination sites, implying thymic rearrangement abnormalities. Sequencing cDNA rather than genomic DNA could over-represent highly expressing activated cells, although activation and CD3 levels did not differ between groups.

From each donor, a single peripheral blood sample of approximately 0.11 L on average was drawn into heparinised tubes. A BD FACSAria II and a panel including CD45RO, CCR7, CD25, CD127, CD95 and CD27 were used to sort naive, central memory, regulatory and stem cell-like memory CD4+ T cells. Every sorted population had a purity above 95%. PBMCs were separated immediately by Lymphoprep density gradient centrifugation and were stained directly, without being cultured. So that batch effects would be minimized, each experiment stained and sorted samples in pairs, pairing one healthy donor with one patient. The High Capacity cDNA Reverse Transcription Kit was used to reverse transcribe all of the isolated RNA, meaning that expressed TCRB transcripts were what got sequenced. Stem cell-like memory T cell samples underwent survey-depth immunoSEQ sequencing, averaging roughly 1 million total reads per sample. Sorted cells were lysed in RLT buffer, and RNA was extracted using DNase-treated RNeasy Micro or Mini kits according to cell number. Each cell subset was processed on its own to prevent cross-contamination, while patient and healthy donor samples were processed together. The immunoSEQ multiplex PCR was used to amplify TCRB sequences from cDNA, yielding 87-bp fragments that span the CDR3 region. The amplicons were sequenced using the Illumina HiSeq platform. As for how the authors treated the data: Synthetic template baselines were used to correct PCR bias computationally, reads within Hamming distance 2 were collapsed together, and singletons that could not be merged were discarded. By aligning reads against IMGT, V, D and J genes, CDR3 length, and insertions or deletions at six rearrangement sites were assigned. Within each subset, clonotype counts were normalized to sorted cell number, and only after that were true diversity and Gini coefficients computed with the tcR R package. The overlap coefficient, calculated on TCRB nucleotide sequences, was used to measure repertoire sharing. TCRdb retrieved this table from immuneACCESS and kept in-frame rearrangements only. Not all clones are present; in checked studies, unresolved V genes account for under half, and no reason is known for the remainder. That table supplies the V and J calls and clone size; D and trimming were determined from the DNA. In all, the sample holds approximately 90,000 clones, and around a third of those were seen once. 0.4% to 0.55% of the sample is held by the ten biggest clonotypes.

CDR1 and CDR2 are drawn from the germline V gene: ENHRY, SYGVKD. Taken from cysteine to phenylalanine, the CDR3 has 16 residues. Solely the CDR3 DNA is kept, with 48 bases framed from the first base. The V end gives up 0 bases and the J end 8 bases, leaving 9 bases in the junction not matched to a gene. This clone came up once. Its antigen is currently not known. Per-base quality was not reported, and no clone a single base away is much larger than it. This chain is built from TRBV10-3 and TRBJ1-4; the central 7 bases match TRBD1. The clonotype originates from a young woman in good health. The sequencing input was stem cell memory CD4+ T cells from blood. The meaning of the sample's cell subset or site label: stem cell-like memory CD4+ T cells. The CDR3 corresponds to CAISESRGQVGEKLFF. The base sequence is TGTGCCATCAGTGAGTCGAGAGGACAGGTTGGGGAAAAACTGTTTTTT.